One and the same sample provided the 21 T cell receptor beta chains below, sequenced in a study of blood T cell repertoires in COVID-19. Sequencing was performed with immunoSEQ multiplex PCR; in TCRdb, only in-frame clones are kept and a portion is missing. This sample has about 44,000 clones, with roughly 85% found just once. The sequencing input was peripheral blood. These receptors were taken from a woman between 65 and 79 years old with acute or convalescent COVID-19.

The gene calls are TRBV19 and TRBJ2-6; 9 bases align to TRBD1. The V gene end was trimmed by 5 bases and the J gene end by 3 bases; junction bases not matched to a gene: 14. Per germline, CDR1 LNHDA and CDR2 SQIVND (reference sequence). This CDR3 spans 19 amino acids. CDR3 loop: CASSGRSGTGLVGANVLTF. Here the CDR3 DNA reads TGTGCCAGTAGTGGTCGATCCGGGACAGGGCTGGTTGGGGCCAACGTCCTGACTTTC.

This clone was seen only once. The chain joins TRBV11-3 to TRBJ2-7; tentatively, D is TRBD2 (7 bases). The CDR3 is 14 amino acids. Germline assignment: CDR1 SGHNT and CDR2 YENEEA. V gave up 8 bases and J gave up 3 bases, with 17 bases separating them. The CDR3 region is CASARGGGGYEQYF. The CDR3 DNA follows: TGTGCCAGCGCCCGGGGAGGGGGAGGCTACGAGCAGTACTTC.

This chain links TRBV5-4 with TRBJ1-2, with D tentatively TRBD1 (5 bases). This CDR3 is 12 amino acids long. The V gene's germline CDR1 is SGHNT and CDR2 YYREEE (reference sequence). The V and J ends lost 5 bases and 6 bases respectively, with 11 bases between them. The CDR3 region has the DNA TGTGCCAGCAGTTCCTTCAGGGATGGCTACACCTTC. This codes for CASSSFRDGYTF.

The CDR3 region is CASKMDRAGNTIYF. The CDR3 DNA follows: TGTGCCAGTAAGATGGACAGGGCTGGAAACACCATATATTTT. V gene TRBV19 combines with J gene TRBJ1-3; 8 bases align to TRBD1. Trimming cost V 7 bases and J 2 bases; bases outside gene matches: 4. Per the germline V gene, CDR1 is LNHDA and CDR2 is SQIVND (reference sequence). This CDR3 region has 14 residues.

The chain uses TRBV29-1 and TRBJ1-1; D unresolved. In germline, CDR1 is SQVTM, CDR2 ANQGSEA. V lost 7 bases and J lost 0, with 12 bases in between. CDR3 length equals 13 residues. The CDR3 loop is CSAGEMMNTEAFF. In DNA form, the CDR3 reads TGCAGCGCCGGGGAGATGATGAACACTGAAGCTTTCTTT.

The CDR3 reads CASSYQGANTDTQYF. CDR3 nucleotides: TGTGCCAGCAGCTACCAGGGGGCGAACACAGATACGCAGTATTTT. The rearrangement joins TRBV7-2 to TRBJ2-3; TRBD1 matches 8 bases. Germline V gene data show CDR1 as SGHTA and CDR2 as FQGNSA. The junction had 5 bases not matched to a gene; V was cut back by 4 bases and J by 2 bases. The CDR3 runs to 15 residues. The entire variable domain, with the rest obtained from reference TRBV7-2 and TRBJ2-3, is as follows: GAGVSQSPSNKVTEKGKDVELRCDPISGHTALYWYRQSLGQGLEFLIYFQGNSAPDKSGLPSDRFSAERTGGSVSTLTIQRTQQEDSAVYLCASSYQGANTDTQYFGPGTRLTVL.

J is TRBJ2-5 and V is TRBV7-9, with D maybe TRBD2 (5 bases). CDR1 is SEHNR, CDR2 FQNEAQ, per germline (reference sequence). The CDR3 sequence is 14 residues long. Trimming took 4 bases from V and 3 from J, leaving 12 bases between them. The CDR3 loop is CASSSRGSEETQYF. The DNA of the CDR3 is TGTGCCAGCAGCTCCCGAGGGAGTGAAGAGACCCAGTACTTC.

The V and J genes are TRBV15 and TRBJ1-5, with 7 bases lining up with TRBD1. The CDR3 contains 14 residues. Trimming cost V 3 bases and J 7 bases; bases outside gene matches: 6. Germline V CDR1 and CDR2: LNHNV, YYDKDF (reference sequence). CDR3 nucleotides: TGTGCCACCAGCAGGAGACAGGGAGGACAGCCCCAGCATTTT. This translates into CATSRRQGGQPQHF.

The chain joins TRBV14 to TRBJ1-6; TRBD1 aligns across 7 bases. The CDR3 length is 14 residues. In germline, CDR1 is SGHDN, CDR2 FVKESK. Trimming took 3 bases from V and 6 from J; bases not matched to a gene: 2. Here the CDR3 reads CASSQDRFNSPLHF. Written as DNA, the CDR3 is TGTGCCAGCAGCCAGGACAGGTTTAATTCACCCCTCCACTTT.

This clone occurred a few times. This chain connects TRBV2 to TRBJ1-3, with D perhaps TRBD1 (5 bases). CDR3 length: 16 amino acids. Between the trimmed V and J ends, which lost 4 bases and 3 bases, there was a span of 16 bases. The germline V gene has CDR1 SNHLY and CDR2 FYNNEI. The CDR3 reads CASSVDRRNVGNTIYF. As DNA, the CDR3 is TGTGCCAGCAGTGTTGACAGACGCAACGTTGGAAACACCATATATTTT. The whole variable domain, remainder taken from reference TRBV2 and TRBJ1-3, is EPEVTQTPSHQVTQMGQEVILRCVPISNHLYFYWYRQILGQKVEFLVSFYNNEISEKSEIFDDQFSVERPDGSNFTLKIRSTKLEDSAMYFCASSVDRRNVGNTIYFGEGSWLTVV.

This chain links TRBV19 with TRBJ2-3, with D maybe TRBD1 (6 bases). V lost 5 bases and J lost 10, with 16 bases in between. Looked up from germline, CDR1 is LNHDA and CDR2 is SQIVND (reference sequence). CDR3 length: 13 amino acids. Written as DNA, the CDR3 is TGTGCCAGTAGTGCCCGGCGACAGGTAGCGCAGTATTTT. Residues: CASSARRQVAQYF.

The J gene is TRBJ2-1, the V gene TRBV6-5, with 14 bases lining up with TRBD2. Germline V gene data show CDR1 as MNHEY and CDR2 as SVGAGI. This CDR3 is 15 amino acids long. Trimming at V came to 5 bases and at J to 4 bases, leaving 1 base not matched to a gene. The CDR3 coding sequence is TGTGCCAGCAGTAGACTAGCGGGAGGGTACAATGAGCAGTTCTTC. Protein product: CASSRLAGGYNEQFF.

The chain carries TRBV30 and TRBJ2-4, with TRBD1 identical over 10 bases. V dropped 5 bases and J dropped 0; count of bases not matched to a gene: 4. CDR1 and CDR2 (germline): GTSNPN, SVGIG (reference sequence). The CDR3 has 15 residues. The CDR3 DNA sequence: TGTGCCTGGGGACAGGGGGGACTAGCCAAAAACATTCAGTACTTC. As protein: CAWGQGGLAKNIQYF.

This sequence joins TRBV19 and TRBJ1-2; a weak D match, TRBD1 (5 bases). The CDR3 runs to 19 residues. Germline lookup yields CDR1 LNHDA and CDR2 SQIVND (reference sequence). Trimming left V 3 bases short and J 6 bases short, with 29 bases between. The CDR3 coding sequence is TGTGCCAGTAGTATTGGACCGTGGACAAGGGGAGGCGTTGAGAATGGCTACACCTTC. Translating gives CASSIGPWTRGGVENGYTF.

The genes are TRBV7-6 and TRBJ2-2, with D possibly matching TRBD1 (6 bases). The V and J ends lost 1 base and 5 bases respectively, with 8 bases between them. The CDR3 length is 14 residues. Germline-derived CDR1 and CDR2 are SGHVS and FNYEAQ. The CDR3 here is CASSLVGGTGELFF. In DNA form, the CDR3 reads TGTGCCAGCAGCTTAGTAGGGGGTACCGGGGAGCTGTTTTTT.

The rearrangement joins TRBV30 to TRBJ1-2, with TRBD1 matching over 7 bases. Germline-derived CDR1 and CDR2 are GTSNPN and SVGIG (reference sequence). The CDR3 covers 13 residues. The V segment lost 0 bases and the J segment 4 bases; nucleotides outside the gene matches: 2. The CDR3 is CAWSVQGIYGYTF. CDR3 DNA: TGTGCCTGGAGTGTACAGGGGATCTATGGCTACACCTTC.

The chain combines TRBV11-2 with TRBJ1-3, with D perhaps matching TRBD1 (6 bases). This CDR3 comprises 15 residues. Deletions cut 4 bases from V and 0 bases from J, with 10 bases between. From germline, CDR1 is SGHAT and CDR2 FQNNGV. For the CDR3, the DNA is TGTGCCAGCAGCTCGAGGGGGAGCTCTGGAAACACCATATATTTT. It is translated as CASSSRGSSGNTIYF.

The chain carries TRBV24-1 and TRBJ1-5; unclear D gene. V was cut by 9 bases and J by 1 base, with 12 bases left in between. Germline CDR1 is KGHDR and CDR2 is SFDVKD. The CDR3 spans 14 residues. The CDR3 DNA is TGTGCCACCGGGCCAAAGCGGAGCAATCAGCCCCAGCATTTT. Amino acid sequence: CATGPKRSNQPQHF.

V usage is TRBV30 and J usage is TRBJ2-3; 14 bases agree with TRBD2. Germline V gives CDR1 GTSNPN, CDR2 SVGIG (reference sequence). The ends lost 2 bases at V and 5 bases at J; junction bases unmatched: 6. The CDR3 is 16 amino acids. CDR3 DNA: TGTGCCTGGAGTCCGGGACTAGCGGGAGTGGGAGATACGCAGTATTTT. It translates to CAWSPGLAGVGDTQYF.

The CDR3 sequence is CASSVGQRYNSPLHF. CDR3 DNA: TGTGCCAGCAGCGTAGGACAACGGTATAATTCACCCCTCCACTTT. The chain couples TRBV2 to TRBJ1-6; the D gene is possibly TRBD1 (5 bases). V shed 6 bases and J shed 4 bases, with 13 bases lying between them. Looked up from germline, CDR1 is SNHLY and CDR2 is FYNNEI. The CDR3 runs to 15 residues.

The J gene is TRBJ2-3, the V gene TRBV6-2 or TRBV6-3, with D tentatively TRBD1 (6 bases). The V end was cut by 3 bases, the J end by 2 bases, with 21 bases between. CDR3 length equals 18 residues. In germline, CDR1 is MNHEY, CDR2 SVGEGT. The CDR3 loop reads CASSYDLTPGQLTDTQYF. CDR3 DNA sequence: TGTGCCAGCAGTTATGATCTTACGCCGGGACAACTCACAGATACGCAGTATTTT.